The clone carrying this TCR beta chain has ten or more counts. Its specificity is unknown. The CDR3 length is 14 residues. Germline V CDR1 and CDR2: SGHTA, FQGNSA. V gave up 1 base and J gave up 0 bases, with 7 bases separating them. Then a second PCR, running roughly 7 to 11 cycles, was carried out with a sample-barcoded 5' primer and a J-beta primer mix. Template switching added a 12-random-nucleotide identifier to every cDNA molecule. TCRdb reprocessed the 5' RACE reads via MiXCR and lists one record per CDR3 protein. The data hold 550,000 to 600,000 distinct CDR3 sequences, with approximately 25% observed a single time. The data were obtained in a study of blood T cells in healthy people across ages. Study information: Template switching captured about one barcoded beta molecule per two T cells.

General observations from the study: A conclusive naive versus antigen-experienced comparison was prevented by the unsorted PBMCs.

The authors drew around 9.3 milliliters of peripheral blood from each donor. This chain joins TRBV7-2 and TRBJ2-7; tentatively, D is TRBD1 or TRBD2 (5 bases each). This receptor was identified in a woman aged 70 to 79 in good health. The source material was blood. CDR3 DNA: TGTGCCAGCAGCTTAGGGGGGACCTCCTACGAGCAGTACTTC. It translates to CASSLGGTSYEQYF.